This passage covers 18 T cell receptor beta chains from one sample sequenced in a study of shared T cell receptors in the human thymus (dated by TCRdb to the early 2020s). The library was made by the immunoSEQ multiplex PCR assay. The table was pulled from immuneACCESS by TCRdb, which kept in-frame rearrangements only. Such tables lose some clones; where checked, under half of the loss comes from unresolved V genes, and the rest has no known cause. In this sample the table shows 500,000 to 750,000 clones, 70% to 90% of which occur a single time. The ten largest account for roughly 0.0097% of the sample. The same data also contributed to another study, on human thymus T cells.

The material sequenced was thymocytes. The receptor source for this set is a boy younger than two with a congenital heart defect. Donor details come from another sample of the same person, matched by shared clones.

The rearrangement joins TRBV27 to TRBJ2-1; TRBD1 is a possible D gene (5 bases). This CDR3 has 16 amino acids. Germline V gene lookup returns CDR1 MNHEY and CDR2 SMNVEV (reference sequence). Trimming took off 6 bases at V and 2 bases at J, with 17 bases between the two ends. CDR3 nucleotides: TGTGCCAGCAGCCATCCCCGTCAGGGCACCTACAATGAGCAGTTCTTC. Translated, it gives CASSHPRQGTYNEQFF.

The chain's CDR3 is CASSSLGRGRYQPQHF. CDR3 DNA sequence: TGTGCCAGCAGCTCCTTGGGCAGGGGTCGGTATCAGCCCCAGCATTTT. The chain employs TRBV4-2 and TRBJ1-5; D perhaps matches TRBD1 (6 bases). Germline V gives CDR1 LGHNA, CDR2 YNFKEQ. Trimming stripped 5 bases from V and 5 bases from J, with 19 bases between. This CDR3 has 16 residues.

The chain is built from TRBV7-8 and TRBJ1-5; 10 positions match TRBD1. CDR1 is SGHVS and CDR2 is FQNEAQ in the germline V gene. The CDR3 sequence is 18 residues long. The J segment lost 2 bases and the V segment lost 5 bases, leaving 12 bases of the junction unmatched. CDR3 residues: CASSLPGTGARGNQPQHF. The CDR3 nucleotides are TGTGCCAGCAGCCTGCCCGGGACAGGGGCCCGGGGCAATCAGCCCCAGCATTTT.

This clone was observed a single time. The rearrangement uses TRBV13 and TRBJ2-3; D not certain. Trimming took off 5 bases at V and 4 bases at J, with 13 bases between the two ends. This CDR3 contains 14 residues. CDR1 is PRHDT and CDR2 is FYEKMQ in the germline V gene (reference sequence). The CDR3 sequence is CASSPQKAADTQYF. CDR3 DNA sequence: TGTGCCAGCAGCCCCCAGAAGGCGGCAGATACGCAGTATTTT.

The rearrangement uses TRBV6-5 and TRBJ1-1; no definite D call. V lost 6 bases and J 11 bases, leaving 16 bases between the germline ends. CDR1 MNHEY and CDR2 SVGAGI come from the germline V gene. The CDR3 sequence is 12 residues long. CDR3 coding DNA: TGTGCCAGCAGGTACGGGAGGACCGAGGCTTTCTTT. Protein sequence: CASRYGRTEAFF.

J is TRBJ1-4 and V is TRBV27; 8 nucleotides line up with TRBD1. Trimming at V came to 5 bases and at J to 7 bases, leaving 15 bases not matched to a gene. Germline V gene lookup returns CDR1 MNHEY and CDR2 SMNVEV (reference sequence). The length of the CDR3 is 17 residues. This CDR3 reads CASSLTADRGGSEKLFF. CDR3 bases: TGTGCCAGCAGTCTCACCGCCGACAGGGGTGGCTCTGAAAAACTGTTTTTT.

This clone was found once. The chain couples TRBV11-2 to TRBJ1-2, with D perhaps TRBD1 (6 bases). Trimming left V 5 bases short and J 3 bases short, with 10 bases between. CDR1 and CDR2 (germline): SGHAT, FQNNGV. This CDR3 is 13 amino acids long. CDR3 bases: TGTGCCAGCAGCCCGACAGGCGACTATGGCTACACCTTC. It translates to CASSPTGDYGYTF.

The CDR3 DNA sequence: TGTGCCAGCAGCCATACCGGGACAACTAGCACAGATACGCAGTATTTT. This translates into CASSHTGTTSTDTQYF. The rearrangement uses TRBV27 and TRBJ2-3, with D perhaps TRBD1 (6 bases). Trimming took off 6 bases at V and 0 bases at J, with 16 bases between the two ends. Germline CDR1 is MNHEY and CDR2 is SMNVEV (reference sequence). The CDR3 loop spans 16 amino acids.

The CDR3: CASSLARGNGELFF. The CDR3 DNA follows: TGTGCCAGCAGCTTAGCCAGGGGAAACGGGGAGCTGTTTTTT. The rearrangement links TRBV11-3 to TRBJ2-2, with a possible D match to TRBD1 (6 bases). The CDR3 length is 14 residues. From germline, CDR1 is SGHNT and CDR2 YENEEA. V dropped 1 base and J dropped 7 bases, with 10 bases sitting between them.

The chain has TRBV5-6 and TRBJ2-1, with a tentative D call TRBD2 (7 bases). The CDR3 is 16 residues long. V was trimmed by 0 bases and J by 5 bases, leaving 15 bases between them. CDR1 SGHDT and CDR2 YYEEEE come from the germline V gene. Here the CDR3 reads CASSLGRGGLHNEQFF. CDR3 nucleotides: TGTGCCAGCAGCTTGGGGAGGGGGGGCCTCCACAATGAGCAGTTCTTC.

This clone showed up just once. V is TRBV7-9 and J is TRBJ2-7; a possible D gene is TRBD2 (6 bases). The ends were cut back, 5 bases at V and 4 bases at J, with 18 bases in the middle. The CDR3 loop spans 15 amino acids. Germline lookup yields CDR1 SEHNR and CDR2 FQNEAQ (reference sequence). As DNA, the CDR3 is TGTGCCAGCAGCGCGCCTTGGGTAGCGGAGTACGAGCAGTACTTC. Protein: CASSAPWVAEYEQYF.

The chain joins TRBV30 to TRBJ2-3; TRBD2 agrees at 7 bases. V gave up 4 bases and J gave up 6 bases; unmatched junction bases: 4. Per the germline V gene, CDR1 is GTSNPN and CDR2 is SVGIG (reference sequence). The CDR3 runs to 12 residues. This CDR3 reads CAWKGGSDTQYF. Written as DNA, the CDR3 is TGTGCCTGGAAAGGCGGGAGTGATACGCAGTATTTT.

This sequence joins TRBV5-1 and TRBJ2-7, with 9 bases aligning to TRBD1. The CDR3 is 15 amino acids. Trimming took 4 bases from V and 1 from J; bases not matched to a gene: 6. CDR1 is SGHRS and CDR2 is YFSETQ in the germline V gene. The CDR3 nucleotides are TGCGCCAGCAGCGGGGACAGGGCCCCATCCTACGAGCAGTACTTC. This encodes CASSGDRAPSYEQYF.

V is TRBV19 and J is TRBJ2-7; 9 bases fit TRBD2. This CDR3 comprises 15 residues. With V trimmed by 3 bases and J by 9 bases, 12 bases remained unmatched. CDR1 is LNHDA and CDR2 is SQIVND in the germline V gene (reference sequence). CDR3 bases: TGTGCCAGTAGTATCGAATTAGCGGGAGTAAAAGGGCAGTACTTC. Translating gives CASSIELAGVKGQYF.

DNA for the CDR3: TGCAGCGTTGAAGACAAGACTAGCGGGGTCTACAATGAGCAGTTCTTC. Protein product: CSVEDKTSGVYNEQFF. The V gene is TRBV29-1, the J gene TRBJ2-1; 11 bases are shared with TRBD2. Trimming at V came to 0 bases and at J to 3 bases, leaving 4 bases not matched to a gene. CDR1 is SQVTM and CDR2 is ANQGSEA in the germline V gene. The CDR3 contains 16 residues.

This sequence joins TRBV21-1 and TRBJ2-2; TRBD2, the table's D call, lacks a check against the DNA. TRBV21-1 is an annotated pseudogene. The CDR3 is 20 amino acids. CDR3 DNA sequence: TGTGCCAGCAGCAAAGTTTCGGCGACTAGCGGGATGGGGGGCACCGGGGAGCTGTTTTTT. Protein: CASSKVSATSGMGGTGELFF.

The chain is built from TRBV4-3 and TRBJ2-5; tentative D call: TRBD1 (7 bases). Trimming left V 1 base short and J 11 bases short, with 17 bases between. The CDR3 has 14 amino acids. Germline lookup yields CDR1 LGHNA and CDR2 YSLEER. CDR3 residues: CASSQGQGGGEQYF. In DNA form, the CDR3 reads TGCGCCAGCAGCCAAGGACAGGGAGGAGGTGAGCAGTACTTC.

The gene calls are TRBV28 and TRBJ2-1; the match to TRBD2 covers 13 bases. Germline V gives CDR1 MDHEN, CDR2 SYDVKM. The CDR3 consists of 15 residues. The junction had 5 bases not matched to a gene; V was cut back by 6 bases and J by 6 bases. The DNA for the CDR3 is TGTGCCAGCAGCCCAACTAGCGGGAGGGGCAATGAGCAGTTCTTC. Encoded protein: CASSPTSGRGNEQFF.